The next 13 T cell receptor beta chains were all read from a single sample in a study of cytomegalovirus exposure and HLA in healthy donors. Libraries were prepared by immunoSEQ multiplex PCR; TCRdb keeps only in-frame clonotypes and omits some of them. The data contain about 74,000 clones, around 94% of them singletons. The sample taken for sequencing was PBMCs. These receptors were collected from a man aged 18-30 years in good health and CMV-seropositive.

J is TRBJ2-1 and V is TRBV9; D not resolved. CDR1 SGDLS and CDR2 YYNGEE come from the germline V gene. CDR3 length: 13 amino acids. V was clipped by 0 bases and J by 7 bases, with 8 bases between them. CDR3 DNA: TGTGCCAGCAGCGTAGAATGGAGTAATGAGCAGTTCTTC. This gives the protein CASSVEWSNEQFF.

The rearrangement joins TRBV10-3 to TRBJ2-1, with 13 bases matching TRBD2. Per germline, CDR1 ENHRY and CDR2 SYGVKD. With 6 bases clipped from V and 8 bases from J, the junction kept 7 bases outside the gene matches. CDR3 length: 15 residues. The chain's CDR3 is CAISTGLAGLDEQFF. CDR3 sequence (DNA): TGTGCCATCAGCACGGGACTAGCGGGACTCGATGAGCAGTTCTTC.

The chain uses TRBV28 and TRBJ2-6, with D possibly matching TRBD1 (5 bases). V lost 3 bases and J 0 bases, leaving 12 bases between the germline ends. CDR1 and CDR2 from the germline V gene are MDHEN and SYDVKM. CDR3 length equals 17 residues. CDR3 region: CASSLDILSSGANVLTF. In nucleotides, the CDR3 is TGTGCCAGCAGTTTGGACATATTGAGCTCTGGGGCCAACGTCCTGACTTTC.

The chain combines TRBV11-1 with TRBJ1-1; 9 bases agree with TRBD1. The ends lost 5 bases at V and 2 bases at J; junction bases unmatched: 6. Germline values: CDR1 SGHAT, CDR2 FQDESV (reference sequence). This CDR3 has 15 amino acids. The CDR3 nucleotides read TGTGCCAGCAGCCCGCGGACAGGGGTAAACACTGAAGCTTTCTTT. Translation: CASSPRTGVNTEAFF.

J is TRBJ2-1 and V is TRBV5-1; perhaps TRBD2 as D (5 bases). The CDR3 runs to 15 residues. Germline V CDR1 and CDR2: SGHRS, YFSETQ. The germline V and J ends were trimmed by 4 bases and 3 bases, with 14 bases remaining between them. CDR3 sequence: CASSRAGGRYNEQFF. The CDR3, as DNA: TGCGCCAGCAGCAGGGCAGGAGGACGCTACAATGAGCAGTTCTTC.

V usage is TRBV19 and J usage is TRBJ1-5; D is possibly TRBD1 (5 bases). With 2 bases removed from V and 2 bases from J, the gap between germline ends came to 10 bases. CDR1 LNHDA and CDR2 SQIVND come from the germline V gene (reference sequence). This CDR3 is 15 amino acids long. CDR3 residues: CASSIFRVGNQPQHF. The CDR3 bases are TGTGCCAGTAGTATATTCAGGGTGGGCAATCAGCCCCAGCATTTT.

This clone occurred once. The chain employs TRBV6-4 and TRBJ2-1; 11 nucleotides align to TRBD2. Germline CDR1 and CDR2: MRHNA and SNTAGT. CDR3 length: 16 residues. The ends lost 5 bases at V and 2 bases at J; junction bases unmatched: 5. The CDR3 reads CASSTSGSPPYNEQFF. Written as DNA, the CDR3 is TGTGCCAGCAGTACTAGCGGGAGCCCCCCCTACAATGAGCAGTTCTTC.

This rearrangement joins TRBV6-6 to TRBJ1-2; D remains ambiguous. Germline V lookup: CDR1 MNHNY, CDR2 SVGAGI (reference sequence). CDR3 length: 12 residues. Trimming removed 7 bases from V and 6 bases from J, with 12 bases in between. The CDR3 is CASTQTVNGYTF. CDR3 in DNA: TGTGCCAGCACTCAAACGGTTAATGGCTACACCTTC.

This clone has just one count. The chain combines TRBV18 with TRBJ2-7, with 7 bases aligning to TRBD2. The germline V gene encodes CDR1 KGHSH and CDR2 LQKENI. This CDR3 has 14 amino acids. With 6 bases clipped from V and 4 bases from J, the junction kept 9 bases outside the gene matches. The CDR3 sequence: CASSRTGRVYEQYF. The CDR3 nucleotides are TGTGCCAGCTCCAGAACTGGGAGGGTTTACGAGCAGTACTTC.

This clone is a singleton in its sample. The chain recombines TRBV5-1 with TRBJ1-1, with 9 bases aligning to TRBD1. The germline V gene encodes CDR1 SGHRS and CDR2 YFSETQ. The V gene end was trimmed by 3 bases and the J gene end by 10 bases; junction bases not matched to a gene: 10. The CDR3 totals 14 residues. CDR3 in DNA: TGCGCCAGCAGCTCCCTTTACAGGGGGCAAAGAGCTTTCTTT. As protein: CASSSLYRGQRAFF.

The gene calls are TRBV6-4 and TRBJ2-7; D is perhaps TRBD2 (5 bases). This CDR3 spans 14 amino acids. V was cut by 5 bases and J by 3 bases, with 14 bases left in between. Germline-derived CDR1 and CDR2 are MRHNA and SNTAGT. CDR3 DNA: TGTGCCAGCAGTTATCCAAGCGGAAACTACGAGCAGTACTTC. Translated: CASSYPSGNYEQYF.

This chain connects TRBV28 to TRBJ1-4, with TRBD1 identical over 7 bases. Germline assignment: CDR1 MDHEN and CDR2 SYDVKM. V shed 5 bases, J shed 0 bases, and the junction held 6 bases outside the gene matches. CDR3 size: 16 residues. The CDR3 nucleotides are TGTGCCAGCAGTACCACAGGGGTATCAACTAATGAAAAACTGTTTTTT. Translation: CASSTTGVSTNEKLFF.

The chain uses TRBV30 and TRBJ2-7; D call uncertain. Trimming took off 4 bases at V and 2 bases at J, with 9 bases between the two ends. This CDR3 contains 12 residues. Germline V CDR1 and CDR2: GTSNPN, SVGIG (reference sequence). Written as DNA, the CDR3 is TGTGCCTGGACTCCGGGTCCCTACGAGCAGTACTTC. Its translation: CAWTPGPYEQYF.